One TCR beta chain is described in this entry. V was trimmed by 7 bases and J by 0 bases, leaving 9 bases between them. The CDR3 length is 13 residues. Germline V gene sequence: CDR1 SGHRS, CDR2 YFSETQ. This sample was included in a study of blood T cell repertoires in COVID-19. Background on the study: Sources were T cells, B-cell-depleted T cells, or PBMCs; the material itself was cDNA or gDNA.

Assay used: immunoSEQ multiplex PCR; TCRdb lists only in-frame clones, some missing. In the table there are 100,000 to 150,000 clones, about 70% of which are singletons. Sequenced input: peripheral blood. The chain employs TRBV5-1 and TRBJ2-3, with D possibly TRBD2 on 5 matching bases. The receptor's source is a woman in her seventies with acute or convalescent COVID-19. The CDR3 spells CASGTGSTDTQYF. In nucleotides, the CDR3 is TGCGCCAGCGGAACGGGGAGCACAGATACGCAGTATTTT. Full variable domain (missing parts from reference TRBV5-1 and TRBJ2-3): KAGVTQTPRYLIKTRGQQVTLSCSPISGHRSVSWYQQTPGQGLQFLFEYFSETQRNKGNFPGRFSGRQFSNSRSEMNVSTLELGDSALYLCASGTGSTDTQYFGPGTRLTVL.